The 4 T cell receptor beta chains presented below share a single source sample, sequenced in a study of T cell responses to AZD1222 COVID-19 vaccine. Profiled with immunoSEQ multiplex PCR; TCRdb holds only in-frame clones, not every one. The sample carries approximately 120,000 clones, more than 70% recorded once. This specimen was peripheral blood, taken 28 days after the second AZD1222 dose. The receptor source for this set is an adult who received the AZD1222 COVID-19 vaccine.

The V call is TRBV27, the J call TRBJ1-1; unclear D gene. This CDR3 is built from 13 residues. The V gene's germline CDR1 is MNHEY and CDR2 SMNVEV (reference sequence). The V and J ends lost 6 bases and 6 bases respectively, with 14 bases between them. CDR3 DNA: TGTGCCAGCAGGAACAACCTGGGCGCTGAAGCTTTCTTT. Translating gives CASRNNLGAEAFF.

This clone was picked up a small number of times. The chain links TRBV14 to TRBJ1-2, with TRBD1 identical over 11 bases. This CDR3 is built from 14 residues. The J segment lost 13 bases and the V segment lost 1 base, leaving 8 bases of the junction unmatched. Germline-derived CDR1 and CDR2 are SGHDN and FVKESK. CDR3 sequence reads: CASSQVGTGGGGTF. The DNA of the CDR3 is TGTGCCAGCAGCCAAGTGGGGACAGGGGGAGGCGGCACCTTC.

The rearrangement links TRBV6-5 to TRBJ2-2; D is unresolved. V was shortened by 6 bases and J by 0 bases, with 11 bases between the two germline ends. CDR1 and CDR2 from the germline V gene are MNHEY and SVGAGI. The CDR3 is 15 amino acids. CDR3 sequence reads: CASRRSRTNTGELFF. The CDR3 coding sequence is TGTGCCAGCAGGAGAAGCAGGACGAACACCGGGGAGCTGTTTTTT.

The J gene is TRBJ2-1, the V gene TRBV24-1; 7 nucleotides match TRBD2. In germline, CDR1 is KGHDR, CDR2 SFDVKD. The CDR3 totals 13 residues. The ends lost 7 bases at V and 8 bases at J; junction bases unmatched: 7. Here the CDR3 DNA reads TGTGCCACCAGGAGGGGCGGGAGCTATGAGCAGTTCTTC. This translates into CATRRGGSYEQFF.